A single T cell receptor (beta chain) is shown here with its context. This entry belongs to a study of early T cells in non-severe SARS-CoV-2 infection. TCRdb re-analysed the 5' RACE reads in MiXCR, keeping a single row per CDR3 protein. The table shows some 81,000 distinct CDR3 sequences, with about a sixth occurring only once. Germline CDR1 reads SGHNT; CDR2 reads YYREEE (reference sequence). Losses at the gene ends were 0 bases for V and 3 bases for J; bases not matched to a gene: 3. This CDR3 comprises 15 residues. The sample consisted of whole blood. The clonotype comes from an adult who was a healthcare worker with PCR-confirmed SARS-CoV-2 infection or an uninfected control (not recorded which). This chain connects TRBV5-4 to TRBJ2-7, with 10 nucleotides matching TRBD1. The CDR3 sequence: CASSLAGTGVYEQYF. The CDR3 region has the DNA TGTGCCAGCAGCTTGGCCGGGACAGGGGTCTACGAGCAGTACTTC.